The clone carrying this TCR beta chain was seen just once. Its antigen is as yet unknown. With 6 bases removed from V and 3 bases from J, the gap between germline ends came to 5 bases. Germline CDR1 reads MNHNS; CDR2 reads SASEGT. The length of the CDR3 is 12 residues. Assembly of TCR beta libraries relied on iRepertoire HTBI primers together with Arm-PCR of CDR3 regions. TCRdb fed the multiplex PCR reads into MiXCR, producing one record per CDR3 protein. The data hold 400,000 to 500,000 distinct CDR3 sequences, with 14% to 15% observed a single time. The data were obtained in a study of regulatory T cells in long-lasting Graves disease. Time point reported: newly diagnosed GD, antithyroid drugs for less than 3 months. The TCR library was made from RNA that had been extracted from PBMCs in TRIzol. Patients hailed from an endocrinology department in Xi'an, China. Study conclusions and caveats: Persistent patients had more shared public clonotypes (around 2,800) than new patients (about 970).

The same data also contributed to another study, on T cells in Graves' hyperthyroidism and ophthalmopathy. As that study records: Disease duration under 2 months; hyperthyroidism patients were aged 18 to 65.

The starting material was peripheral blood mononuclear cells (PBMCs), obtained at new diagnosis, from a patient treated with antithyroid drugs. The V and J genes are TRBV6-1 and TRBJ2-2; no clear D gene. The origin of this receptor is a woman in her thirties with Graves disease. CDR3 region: CASRKDTGELFF. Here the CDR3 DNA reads TGTGCCAGCAGGAAGGACACCGGGGAGCTGTTTTTT.